This TCR beta chain was captured by sequencing in a study of blood T cell repertoires in COVID-19. Study-level background: The study drew acute and convalescent COVID-19 samples from the United States, Italy and Spain.

TCRdb keeps only in-frame clones here, not all; method: immunoSEQ multiplex PCR. This table holds some 66,000 clones, approximately 79% found once. The CDR3 consists of 13 residues. Germline-derived CDR1 and CDR2 are MNHEY and SMNVEV (reference sequence). The V gene lost 6 bases and the J gene lost 3 bases, with 8 bases spanning the gap. The clonotype originates from a man aged 55 to 70 with acute or convalescent COVID-19. Sequencing was carried out using peripheral blood. The J gene is TRBJ2-2, the V gene TRBV27; perhaps TRBD1 as D (5 bases). The CDR3 sequence: CASSRVDTGELFF. CDR3 DNA: TGTGCCAGCAGCAGGGTCGACACCGGGGAGCTGTTTTTT.